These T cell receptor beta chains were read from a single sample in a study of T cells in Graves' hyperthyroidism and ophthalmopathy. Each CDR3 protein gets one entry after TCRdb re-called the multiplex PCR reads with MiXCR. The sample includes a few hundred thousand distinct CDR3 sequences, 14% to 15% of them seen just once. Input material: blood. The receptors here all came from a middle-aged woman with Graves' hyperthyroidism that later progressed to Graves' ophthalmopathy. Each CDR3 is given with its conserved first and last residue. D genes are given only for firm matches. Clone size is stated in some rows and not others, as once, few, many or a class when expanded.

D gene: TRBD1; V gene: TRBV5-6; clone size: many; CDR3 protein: CASSLGTGIGYTF
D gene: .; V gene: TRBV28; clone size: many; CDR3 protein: CASSSETGNYNEQFF
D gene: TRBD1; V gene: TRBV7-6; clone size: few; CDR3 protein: CASSPRTGDNEQFF
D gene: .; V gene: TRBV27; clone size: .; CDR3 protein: CASRQQGEISNQPQHF
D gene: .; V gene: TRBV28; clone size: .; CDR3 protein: CASSLPPSGWRSNETQHF
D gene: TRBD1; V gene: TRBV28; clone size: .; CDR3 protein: CASSSIWDRDNYGYTF
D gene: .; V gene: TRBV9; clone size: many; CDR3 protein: CASSVGQLATNEKLFF
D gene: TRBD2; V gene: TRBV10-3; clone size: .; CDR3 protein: CAISGIAGGPEQFF
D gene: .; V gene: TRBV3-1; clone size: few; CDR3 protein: CASSLPGAYNGYTF
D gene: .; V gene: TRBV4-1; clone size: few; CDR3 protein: CASSQSIVGTVSGYTF
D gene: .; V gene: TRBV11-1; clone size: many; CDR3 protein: CASSLRAGFAFF
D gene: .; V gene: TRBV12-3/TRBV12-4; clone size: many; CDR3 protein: CASSLQAPETQYF
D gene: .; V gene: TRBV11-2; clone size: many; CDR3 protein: CASRWAGTDTQYF
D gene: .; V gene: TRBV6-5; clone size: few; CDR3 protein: CASSYLAGITEAFF
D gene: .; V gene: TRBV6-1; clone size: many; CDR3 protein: CASRALGGYTF
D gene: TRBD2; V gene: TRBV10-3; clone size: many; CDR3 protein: CAISRTIAGEGDTGELFF
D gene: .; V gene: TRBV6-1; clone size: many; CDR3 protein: CASLDRTNTEAFF
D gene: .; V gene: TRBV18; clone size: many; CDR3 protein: CASSVGANGNQPQHF
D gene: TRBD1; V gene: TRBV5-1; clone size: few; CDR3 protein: CASSFRTGGAEKLFF
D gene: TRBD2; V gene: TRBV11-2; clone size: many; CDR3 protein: CASSSTSGRANRRGELFF
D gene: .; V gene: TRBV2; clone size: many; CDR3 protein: CASSHRALNTEAFF
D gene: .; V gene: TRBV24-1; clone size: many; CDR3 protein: CATSGSPGLNEQFF
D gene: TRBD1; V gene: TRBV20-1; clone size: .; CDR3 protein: CSAGDWTGGVDTQYF
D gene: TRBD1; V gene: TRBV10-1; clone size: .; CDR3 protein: CASPGTGSTDTQYF
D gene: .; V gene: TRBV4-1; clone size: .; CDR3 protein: CASSQGPGKRTTYEQYF
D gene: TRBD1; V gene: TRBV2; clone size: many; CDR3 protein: CASRDRVPEAFF
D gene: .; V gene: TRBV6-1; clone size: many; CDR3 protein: CASSPLGNNSPLHF
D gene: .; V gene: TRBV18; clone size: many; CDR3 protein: CASSPDTVLGSPLHF
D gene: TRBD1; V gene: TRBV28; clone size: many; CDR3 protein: CASKLGQGYYEQYF
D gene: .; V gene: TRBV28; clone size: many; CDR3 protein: CASSTGPRISYEQYF
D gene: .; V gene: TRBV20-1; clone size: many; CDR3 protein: CSASLGPNSGANVLTF
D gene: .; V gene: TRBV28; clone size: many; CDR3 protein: CASRSQGGHEQFF
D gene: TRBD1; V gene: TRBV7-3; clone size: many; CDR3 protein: CASSFQGARETQYF
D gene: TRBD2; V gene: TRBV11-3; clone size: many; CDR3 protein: CASSFQEREGTGELFF
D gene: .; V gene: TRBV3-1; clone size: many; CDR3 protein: CASSQTGPYGNQPQHF
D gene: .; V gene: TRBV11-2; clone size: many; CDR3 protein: CASSLGSANNEQFF
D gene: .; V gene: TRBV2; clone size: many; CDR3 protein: CASSAETYEQYF
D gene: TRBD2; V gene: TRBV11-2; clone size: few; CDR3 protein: CASSFLLAGVVETQYF
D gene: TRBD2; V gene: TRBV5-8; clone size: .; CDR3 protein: CASSSRGLALYTGELFF